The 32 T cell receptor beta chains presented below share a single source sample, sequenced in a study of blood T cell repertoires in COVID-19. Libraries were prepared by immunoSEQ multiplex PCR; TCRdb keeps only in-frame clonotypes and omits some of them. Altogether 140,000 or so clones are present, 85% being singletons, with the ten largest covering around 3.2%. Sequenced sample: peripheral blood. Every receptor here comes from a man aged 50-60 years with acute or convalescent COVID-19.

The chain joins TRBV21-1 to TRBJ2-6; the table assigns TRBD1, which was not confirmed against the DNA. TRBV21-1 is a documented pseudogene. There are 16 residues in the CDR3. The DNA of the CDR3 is TGTGCCAGCAACTTACAGGGGAGCTCTGGGGCCAACGTCCTGACTTTC. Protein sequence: CASNLQGSSGANVLTF.

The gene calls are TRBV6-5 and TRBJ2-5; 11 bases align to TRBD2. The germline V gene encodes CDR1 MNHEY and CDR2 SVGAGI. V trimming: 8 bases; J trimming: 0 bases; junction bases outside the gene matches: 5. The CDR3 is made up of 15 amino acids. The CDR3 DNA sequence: TGTGCCAGCTTTGCTAGCGGGGGGTACCAAGAGACCCAGTACTTC. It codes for CASFASGGYQETQYF.

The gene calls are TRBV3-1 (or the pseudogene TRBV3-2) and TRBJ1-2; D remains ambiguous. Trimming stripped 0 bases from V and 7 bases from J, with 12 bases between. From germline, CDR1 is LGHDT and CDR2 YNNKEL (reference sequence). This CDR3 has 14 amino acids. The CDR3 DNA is TGTGCCAGCAGCCAAGATCCAGAGCGGGGTGGCTACACCTTC. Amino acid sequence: CASSQDPERGGYTF.

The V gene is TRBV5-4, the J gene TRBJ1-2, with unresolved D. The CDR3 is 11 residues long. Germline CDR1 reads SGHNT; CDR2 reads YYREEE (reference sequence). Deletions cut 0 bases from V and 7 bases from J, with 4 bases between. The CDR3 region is CASSLAGGYTF. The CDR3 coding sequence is TGTGCCAGCAGCTTGGCGGGTGGCTACACCTTC.

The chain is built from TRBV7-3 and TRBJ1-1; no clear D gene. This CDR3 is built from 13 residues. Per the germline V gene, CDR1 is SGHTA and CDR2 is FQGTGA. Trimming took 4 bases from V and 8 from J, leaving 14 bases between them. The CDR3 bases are TGTGCCAGCAGCTCCATCCTTACTTCCGAAGCTTTCTTT. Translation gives CASSSILTSEAFF.

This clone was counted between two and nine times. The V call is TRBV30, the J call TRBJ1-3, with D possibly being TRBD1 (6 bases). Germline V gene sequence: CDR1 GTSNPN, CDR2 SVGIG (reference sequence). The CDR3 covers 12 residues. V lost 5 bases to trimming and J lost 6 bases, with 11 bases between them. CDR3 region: CAWGDRTNTIYF. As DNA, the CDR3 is TGTGCCTGGGGAGACAGGACAAACACCATATATTTT.

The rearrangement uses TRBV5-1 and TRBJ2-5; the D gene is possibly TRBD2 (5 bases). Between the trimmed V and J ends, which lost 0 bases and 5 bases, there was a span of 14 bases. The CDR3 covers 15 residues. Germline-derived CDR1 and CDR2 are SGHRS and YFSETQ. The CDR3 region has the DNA TGCGCCAGCAGCTTGGAGACACTCGGCGGGGAGACCCAGTACTTC. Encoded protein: CASSLETLGGETQYF. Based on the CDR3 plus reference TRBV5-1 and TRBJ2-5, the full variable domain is KAGVTQTPRYLIKTRGQQVTLSCSPISGHRSVSWYQQTPGQGLQFLFEYFSETQRNKGNFPGRFSGRQFSNSRSEMNVSTLELGDSALYLCASSLETLGGETQYFGPGTRLLVL.

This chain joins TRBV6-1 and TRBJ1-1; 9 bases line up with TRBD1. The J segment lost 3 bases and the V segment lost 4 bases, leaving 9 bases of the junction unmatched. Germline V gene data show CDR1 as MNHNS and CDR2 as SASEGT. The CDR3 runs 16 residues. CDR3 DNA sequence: TGTGCCAGCAGTGCAAACAGGGGGCGAGGGGACACTGAAGCTTTCTTT. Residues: CASSANRGRGDTEAFF.

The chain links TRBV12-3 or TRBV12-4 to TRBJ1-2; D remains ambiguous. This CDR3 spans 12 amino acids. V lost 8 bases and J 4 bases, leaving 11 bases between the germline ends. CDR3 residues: CASAEEFYGYTF. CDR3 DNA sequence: TGTGCCAGCGCCGAAGAGTTCTATGGCTACACCTTC.

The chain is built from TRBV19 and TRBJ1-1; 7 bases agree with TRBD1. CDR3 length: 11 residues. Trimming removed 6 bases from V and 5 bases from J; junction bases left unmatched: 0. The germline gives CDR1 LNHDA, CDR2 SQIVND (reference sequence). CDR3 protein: CASSRGTEAFF. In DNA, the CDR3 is TGTGCCAGTAGCAGGGGGACTGAAGCTTTCTTT.

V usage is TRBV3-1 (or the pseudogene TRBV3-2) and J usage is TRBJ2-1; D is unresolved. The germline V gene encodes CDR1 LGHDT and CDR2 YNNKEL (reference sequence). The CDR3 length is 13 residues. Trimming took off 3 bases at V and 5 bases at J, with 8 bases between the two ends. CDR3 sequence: CASSHLIHNEQFF. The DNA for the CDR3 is TGTGCCAGCAGCCACCTAATCCACAATGAGCAGTTCTTC.

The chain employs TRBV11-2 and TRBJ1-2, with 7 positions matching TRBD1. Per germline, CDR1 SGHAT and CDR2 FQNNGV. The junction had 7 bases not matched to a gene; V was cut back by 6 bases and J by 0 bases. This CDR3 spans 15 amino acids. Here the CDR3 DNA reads TGTGCCAGCAGAATAGGACAGGCTACTAACTATGGCTACACCTTC. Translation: CASRIGQATNYGYTF.

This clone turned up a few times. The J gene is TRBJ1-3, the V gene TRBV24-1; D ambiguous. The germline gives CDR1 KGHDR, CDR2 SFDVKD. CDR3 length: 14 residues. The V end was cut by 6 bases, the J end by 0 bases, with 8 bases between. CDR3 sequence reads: CATSSGFSGNTIYF. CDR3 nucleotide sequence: TGTGCCACCAGTTCAGGATTCTCTGGAAACACCATATATTTT.

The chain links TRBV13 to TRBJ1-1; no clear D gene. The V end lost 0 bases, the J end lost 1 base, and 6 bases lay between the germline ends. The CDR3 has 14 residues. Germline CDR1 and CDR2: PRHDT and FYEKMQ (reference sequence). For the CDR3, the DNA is TGTGCCAGCAGCTTAGGCCTAACGAACACTGAAGCTTTCTTT. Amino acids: CASSLGLTNTEAFF.

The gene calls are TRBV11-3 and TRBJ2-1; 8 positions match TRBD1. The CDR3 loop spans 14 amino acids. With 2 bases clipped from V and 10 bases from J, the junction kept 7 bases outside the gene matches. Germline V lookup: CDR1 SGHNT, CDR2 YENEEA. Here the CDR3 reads CASSLSGQVLEQFF. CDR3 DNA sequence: TGTGCCAGCAGCTTATCGGGACAGGTACTGGAGCAGTTCTTC.

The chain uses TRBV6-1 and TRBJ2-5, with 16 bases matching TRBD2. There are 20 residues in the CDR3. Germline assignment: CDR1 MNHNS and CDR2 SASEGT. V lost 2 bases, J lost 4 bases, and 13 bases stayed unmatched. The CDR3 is CASSEMGLAGGPSFRETQYF. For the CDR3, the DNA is TGTGCCAGCAGTGAAATGGGACTAGCGGGAGGGCCCTCCTTTCGAGAGACCCAGTACTTC.

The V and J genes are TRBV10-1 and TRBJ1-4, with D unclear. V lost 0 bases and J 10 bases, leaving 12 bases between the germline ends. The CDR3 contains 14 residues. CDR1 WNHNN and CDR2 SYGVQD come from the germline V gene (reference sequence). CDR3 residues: CASSESEARGKLFF. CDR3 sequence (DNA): TGCGCCAGCAGTGAGTCTGAGGCGCGGGGAAAACTGTTTTTT.

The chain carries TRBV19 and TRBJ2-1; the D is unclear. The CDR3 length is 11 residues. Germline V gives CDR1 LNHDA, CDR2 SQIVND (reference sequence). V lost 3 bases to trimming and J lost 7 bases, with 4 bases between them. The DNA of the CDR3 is TGTGCCAGTAGTATGCGTAATGAGCAGTTCTTC. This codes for CASSMRNEQFF. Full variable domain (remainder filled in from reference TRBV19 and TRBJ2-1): DGGITQSPKYLFRKEGQNVTLSCEQNLNHDAMYWYRQDPGQGLRLIYYSQIVNDFQKGDIAEGYSVSREKKESFPLTVTSAQKNPTAFYLCASSMRNEQFFGPGTRLTVL.

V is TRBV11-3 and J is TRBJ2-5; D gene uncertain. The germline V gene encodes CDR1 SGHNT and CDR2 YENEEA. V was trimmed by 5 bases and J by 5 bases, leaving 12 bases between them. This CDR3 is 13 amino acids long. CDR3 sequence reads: CASSPRMSETQYF. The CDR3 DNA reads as TGTGCCAGCAGCCCACGAATGAGTGAGACCCAGTACTTC.

This chain's CDR3 is CASSLSVQNNYGYTF. CDR3 sequence (DNA): TGTGCCAGCAGCTTATCAGTACAGAATAACTATGGCTACACCTTC. V gene TRBV3-1 (or the pseudogene TRBV3-2) combines with J gene TRBJ1-2; D remains ambiguous. V was pared by 5 bases and J by 1 base, with 14 bases between. The CDR3 totals 15 residues. The V gene's germline CDR1 is LGHDT and CDR2 YNNKEL (reference sequence).

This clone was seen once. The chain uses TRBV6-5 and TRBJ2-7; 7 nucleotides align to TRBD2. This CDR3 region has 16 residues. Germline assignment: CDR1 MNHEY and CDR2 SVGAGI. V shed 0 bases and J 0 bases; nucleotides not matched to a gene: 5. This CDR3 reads CASSYSLSSGSYEQYF. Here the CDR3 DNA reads TGTGCCAGCAGTTACTCGCTGTCTAGCGGCTCCTACGAGCAGTACTTC.

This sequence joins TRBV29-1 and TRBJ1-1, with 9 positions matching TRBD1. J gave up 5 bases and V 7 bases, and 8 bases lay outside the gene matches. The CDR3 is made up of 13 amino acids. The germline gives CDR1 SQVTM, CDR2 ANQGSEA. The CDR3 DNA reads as TGCAGCGGGACAGGGGCCGCGGGGACTGAAGCTTTCTTT. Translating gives CSGTGAAGTEAFF.

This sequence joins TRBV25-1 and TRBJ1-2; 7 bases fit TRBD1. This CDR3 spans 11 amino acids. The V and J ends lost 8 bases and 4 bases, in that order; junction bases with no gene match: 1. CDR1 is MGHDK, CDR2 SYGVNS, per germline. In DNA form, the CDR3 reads TGTGCCAGCCGACAGGGCTATGGCTACACCTTC. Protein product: CASRQGYGYTF.

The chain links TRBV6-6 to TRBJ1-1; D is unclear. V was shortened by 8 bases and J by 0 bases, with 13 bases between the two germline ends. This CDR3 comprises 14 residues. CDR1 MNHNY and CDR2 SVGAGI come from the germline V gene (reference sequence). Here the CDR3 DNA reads TGTGCCAGCCAACTAGGAGTCGTGAACACTGAAGCTTTCTTT. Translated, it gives CASQLGVVNTEAFF.

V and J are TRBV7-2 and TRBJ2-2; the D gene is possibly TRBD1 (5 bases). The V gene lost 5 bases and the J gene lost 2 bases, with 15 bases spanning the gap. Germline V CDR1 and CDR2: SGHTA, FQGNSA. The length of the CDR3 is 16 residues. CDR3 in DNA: TGTGCCAGCAGCCCGACCCGGTGGGGCAACACCGGGGAGCTGTTTTTT. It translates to CASSPTRWGNTGELFF.

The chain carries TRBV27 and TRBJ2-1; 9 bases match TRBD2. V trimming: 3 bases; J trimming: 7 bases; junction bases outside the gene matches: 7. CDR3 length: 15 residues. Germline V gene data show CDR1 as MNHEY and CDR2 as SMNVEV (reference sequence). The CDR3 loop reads CASSFYGTSPNEQFF. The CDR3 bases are TGTGCCAGCAGTTTTTACGGGACTAGCCCGAATGAGCAGTTCTTC.

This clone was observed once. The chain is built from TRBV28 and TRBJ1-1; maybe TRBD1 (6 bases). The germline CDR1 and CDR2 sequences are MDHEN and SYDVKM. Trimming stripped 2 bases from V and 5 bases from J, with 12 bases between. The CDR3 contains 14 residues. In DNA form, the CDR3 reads TGTGCCAGCAGTTTACGGGGGGCCGGAACTGAAGCTTTCTTT. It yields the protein CASSLRGAGTEAFF.

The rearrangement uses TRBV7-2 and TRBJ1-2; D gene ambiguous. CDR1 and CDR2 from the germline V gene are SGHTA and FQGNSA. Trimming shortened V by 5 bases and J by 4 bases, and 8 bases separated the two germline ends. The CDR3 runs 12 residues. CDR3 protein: CASSVGGYGYTF. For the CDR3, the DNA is TGTGCCAGCAGCGTCGGAGGCTATGGCTACACCTTC. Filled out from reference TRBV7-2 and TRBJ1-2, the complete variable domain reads GAGVSQSPSNKVTEKGKDVELRCDPISGHTALYWYRQSLGQGLEFLIYFQGNSAPDKSGLPSDRFSAERTGGSVSTLTIQRTQQEDSAVYLCASSVGGYGYTFGSGTRLTVV.

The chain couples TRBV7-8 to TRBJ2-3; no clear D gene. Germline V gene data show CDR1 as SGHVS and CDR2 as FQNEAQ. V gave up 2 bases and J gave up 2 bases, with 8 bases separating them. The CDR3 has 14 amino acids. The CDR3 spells CASSLQASTDTQYF. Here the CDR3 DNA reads TGTGCCAGCAGCTTACAAGCCTCCACAGATACGCAGTATTTT.

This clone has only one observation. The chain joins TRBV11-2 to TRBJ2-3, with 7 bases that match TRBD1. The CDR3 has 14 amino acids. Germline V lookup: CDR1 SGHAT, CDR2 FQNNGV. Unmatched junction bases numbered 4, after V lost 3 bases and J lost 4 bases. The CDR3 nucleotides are TGTGCCAGCAGCTTCGACAGGGCAGCAGATACGCAGTATTTT. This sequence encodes CASSFDRAADTQYF.

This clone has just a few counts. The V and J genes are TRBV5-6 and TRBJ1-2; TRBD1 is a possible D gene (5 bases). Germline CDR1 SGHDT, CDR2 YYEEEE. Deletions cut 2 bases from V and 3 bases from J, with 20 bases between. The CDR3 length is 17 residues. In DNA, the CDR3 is TGTGCCAGCAGCTTCCTCGGCGGAGGGGCGGTTGACTATGGCTACACCTTC. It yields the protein CASSFLGGGAVDYGYTF.

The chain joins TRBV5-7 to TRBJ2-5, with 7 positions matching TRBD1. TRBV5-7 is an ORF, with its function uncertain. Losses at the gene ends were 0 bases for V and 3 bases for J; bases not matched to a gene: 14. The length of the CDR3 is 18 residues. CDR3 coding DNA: TGTGCCAGCAGCTTGGGGAGACGGGACAGTGAACGGAAAGAGACCCAGTACTTC. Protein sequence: CASSLGRRDSERKETQYF.